These 12 T cell receptor beta chains came from one sample sequenced in a study of Graves' ophthalmopathy and Graves' hyperthyroidism (dated by TCRdb to 2016 to 2018). Sequencing used an Illumina HiSeq 2000. For repertoire sequencing, TCR beta CDR3 regions were amplified from RNA transcripts. A first-round RT-PCR used HTBI primers with the Qiagen OneStep RT-PCR kit, followed by a second-round multiplex PCR, size selection and purification. The public reads were reanalyzed by TCRdb: fastp trimming at Q25, MiXCR alignment, in-frame beta chains only. Records with the same CDR3 protein are collapsed into one entry carrying the most frequent genes and DNA. Counted in this sample were 660,000 or so distinct CDR3 sequences; 35% to 45% of them appeared once. Clones ranked in the top ten supply around 3% of the sample. Specimen: peripheral blood. Receptor source: an adult man with Graves' ophthalmopathy.

This clonotype occurred many times. The chain links TRBV20-1 to TRBJ1-6, with unresolved D. From germline, CDR1 is DFQATT and CDR2 SNEGSKA (reference sequence). The CDR3 consists of 15 residues. Trimming took 1 base from V and 2 from J, leaving 9 bases between them. The CDR3 protein is CSARVGPTYNSPLHF. In nucleotides, the CDR3 is TGCAGTGCTAGAGTAGGACCCACCTATAATTCACCCCTCCACTTT.

This chain joins TRBV29-1 and TRBJ2-6; D may match TRBD1 or TRBD2 (5 bases each). CDR1 is SQVTM and CDR2 is ANQGSEA in the germline V gene. The CDR3 covers 15 residues. V was shortened by 3 bases and J by 4 bases, with 13 bases between the two germline ends. In nucleotides, the CDR3 is TGCAGCGTTGAGAGGGGTTCATCAGGGGCCAACGTCCTGACTTTC. Amino acids: CSVERGSSGANVLTF.

Concerning this clonotype itself: The junction differs from germline at one of its ends, possibly a read error. The V gene is TRBV7-2, the J gene TRBJ2-3; D is unresolved. This CDR3 is built from 15 residues. CDR1 SGHTA and CDR2 FQGNSA come from the germline V gene. The CDR3 region is CASSQDGLISDTQYF. The CDR3 DNA reads TGCGCCAGCAGCCAAGATGGGCTAATCTCAGATACGCAGTATTTT.

Note on this clonotype: This sequence may be a read error, since a much larger clone differs from it by one base. The chain carries TRBV7-8 and TRBJ1-2; D gene unclear. The CDR3 runs 13 residues. Per germline, CDR1 SGHVS and CDR2 FQNEAQ. Trimming cost V 0 bases and J 6 bases, with 8 bases left between them. The CDR3 protein is CASSLARAHGYTF. The CDR3 DNA reads as TGTGCCAGCAGCTTAGCAAGGGCCCATGGCTACACCTTC. Full variable domain (rest looked up from reference TRBV7-8 and TRBJ1-2): GAGVSQSPRYKVAKRGQDVALRCDPISGHVSLFWYQQALGQGPEFLTYFQNEAQLDKSGLPSDRFFAERPEGSVSTLKIQRTQQEDSAVYLCASSLARAHGYTFGSGTRLTVV.

The chain carries TRBV10-3 and TRBJ2-7; weak D call: TRBD2 (8 bases). Trimming shortened V by 10 bases and J by 7 bases, and 23 bases separated the two germline ends. CDR1 is ENHRY and CDR2 is SYGVKD in the germline V gene. CDR3 length equals 14 residues. The CDR3 region has the DNA TGTGCCACTGGGCGGGGGGACAGTACGAGTGAGCAGTACTTC. Encoded protein: CATGRGDSTSEQYF.

This clonotype has just one count. This is likely a read error, given that the CDR3 carries no conserved phenylalanine or tryptophan at its end. The CDR3 DNA is TGTGCCTGGAGGTGGAGGGGGATGACTAACTATGGCTACACCCTC. It yields the protein CAWRWRGMTNYGYTL. J is TRBJ1-2 and V is TRBV10-3; a weak D match, TRBD1 (6 bases). The CDR3 is made up of 15 amino acids. Deletions cut 11 bases from V and 0 bases from J, with 19 bases between. Germline V CDR1 and CDR2: ENHRY, SYGVKD.

This rearrangement joins TRBV10-3 to TRBJ1-2; D is perhaps TRBD1 (5 bases). CDR1 ENHRY and CDR2 SYGVKD come from the germline V gene. Trimming shortened V by 4 bases and J by 1 base, and 22 bases separated the two germline ends. This CDR3 contains 18 residues. Here the CDR3 reads CAISARPPQGGVNYGYTF. CDR3 in DNA: TGTGCCATCAGTGCTAGACCCCCGCAGGGTGGTGTTAACTATGGCTACACCTTC.

CDR3 nucleotide sequence: TGTGCCACCAGCCAGAGACACAGGGTCCTCCCGGTTGGTGAGCAGTTCTTC. Amino acids: CATSQRHRVLPVGEQFF. The chain combines TRBV15 with TRBJ2-1; a weak D match, TRBD1 (6 bases). Trimming took off 5 bases at V and 9 bases at J, with 26 bases between the two ends. Germline-derived CDR1 and CDR2 are LNHNV and YYDKDF (reference sequence). The CDR3 totals 17 residues.

The rearrangement joins TRBV6-5 to TRBJ1-5; weak D call: TRBD1 (6 bases). There are 15 residues in the CDR3. Germline CDR1 MNHEY, CDR2 SVGAGI. V dropped 2 bases and J dropped 5 bases, with 13 bases sitting between them. The CDR3 here is CASSYLGRGDQPQHF. CDR3 bases: TGTGCCAGCAGTTACCTGGGCAGGGGTGATCAGCCCCAGCATTTT.

This clonotype came up many times. V and J are TRBV4-3 and TRBJ1-1; no firm D call. Trimming removed 0 bases from V and 6 bases from J, with 11 bases in between. The germline V gene has CDR1 LGHNA and CDR2 YSLEER. The CDR3 covers 14 residues. CDR3 amino acids: CASSQESLGSEAFF. For the CDR3, the DNA is TGCGCCAGCAGCCAAGAGTCATTAGGGTCTGAAGCTTTCTTT.

Many counts were recorded for this clonotype. The chain uses TRBV20-1 and TRBJ2-7, with 8 bases matching TRBD2. The CDR3 spans 14 residues. V was pared by 6 bases and J by 3 bases, with 10 bases of the junction left unmatched. Germline CDR1 and CDR2: DFQATT and SNEGSKA (reference sequence). The CDR3 DNA follows: TGCAGTGCCAACCAGGGACTAGGTGGCTACGAGCAGTACTTC. It yields the protein CSANQGLGGYEQYF.

In this sample, this clonotype turned up many times. The V call is TRBV19, the J call TRBJ2-7; D is perhaps TRBD1 (7 bases). The V gene's germline CDR1 is LNHDA and CDR2 SQIVND (reference sequence). Trimming cost V 2 bases and J 2 bases, with 13 bases left between them. The CDR3 is 15 amino acids. The CDR3 spells CASSISAGGTYEQYF. Here the CDR3 DNA reads TGTGCCAGTAGTATATCGGCAGGGGGGACCTACGAGCAGTACTTC.